The 6 T cell receptor beta chains presented below share a single source sample, sequenced in a study of PD-L1 blockade in urothelial cancer. The table came from immunoSEQ multiplex PCR; TCRdb's copy has only in-frame clones and leaves some out. The sample contains roughly 77,000 clones, around 83% of which appear only once. Time point here: pretreatment peripheral blood. The sample here was PBMCs, taken around atezolizumab (anti-PD-L1) treatment. These receptors were collected from a woman aged 65 to 85 with urothelial cancer.

The chain couples TRBV15 to TRBJ2-2; the match to TRBD2 covers 7 bases. V lost 6 bases to trimming and J lost 7 bases; unmatched junction nucleotides: 8. Germline V lookup: CDR1 LNHNV, CDR2 YYDKDF (reference sequence). This CDR3 region has 14 residues. The CDR3 DNA reads TGTGCCACCAGTGGGAGGGGCGGGGACGGGGAGCTGTTTTTT. Encoded protein: CATSGRGGDGELFF.

This chain links TRBV2 with TRBJ2-2; TRBD1 agrees at 12 bases. The J segment lost 5 bases and the V segment lost 6 bases, leaving 4 bases of the junction unmatched. The CDR3 consists of 15 residues. From germline, CDR1 is SNHLY and CDR2 FYNNEI. CDR3: CASSGDRGLTGELFF. The CDR3 DNA follows: TGTGCCAGCAGCGGGGACAGGGGGCTTACCGGGGAGCTGTTTTTT.

The chain uses TRBV5-1 and TRBJ1-2, with D tentatively TRBD1 (5 bases). CDR3 size: 14 residues. CDR1 is SGHRS, CDR2 YFSETQ, per germline. Trimming stripped 0 bases from V and 5 bases from J, with 11 bases between. The CDR3 loop reads CASSLDGGGYGYTF. CDR3 DNA sequence: TGCGCCAGCAGCTTGGATGGGGGGGGTTATGGCTACACCTTC.

CDR3 amino acids: CASSSGTYNEQFF. DNA for the CDR3: TGTGCCAGCAGTTCCGGGACCTACAATGAGCAGTTCTTC. V and J are TRBV6-6 and TRBJ2-1; perhaps TRBD2 as D (5 bases). This CDR3 contains 13 residues. The germline V and J ends were trimmed by 4 bases and 2 bases, with 6 bases remaining between them. The germline gives CDR1 MNHNY, CDR2 SVGAGI (reference sequence).

The rearrangement uses TRBV29-1 and TRBJ2-5; 7 positions agree with TRBD2. V gave up 1 base and J gave up 10 bases; unmatched junction bases: 0. The CDR3 sequence is 10 residues long. Germline assignment: CDR1 SQVTM and CDR2 ANQGSEA. In nucleotides, the CDR3 is TGCAGCGTTGAAGGGGGGGGCCAGTACTTC. Translating gives CSVEGGGQYF.

In this sample, this clone turned up a few times. The chain links TRBV27 to TRBJ1-2, with D tentatively TRBD1 (5 bases). There are 12 residues in the CDR3. CDR1 is MNHEY and CDR2 is SMNVEV in the germline V gene (reference sequence). Trimming left V 7 bases short and J 3 bases short, with 9 bases between. CDR3 sequence: CASMNRYYGYTF. The DNA of the CDR3 is TGTGCCAGCATGAACAGGTACTATGGCTACACCTTC.